This T cell receptor (beta chain) was identified during a study of shared clonotypes between healthy human individuals. Study-wide background: Per donor, CD8 memory used one plate, CD8 naive used two, CD4 memory used three and CD4 naive used three.

A note on this clone: The target antigen is unknown. This sequence may be a read error, since a much larger clone differs from it by one base.

The ends were cut back, 6 bases at V and 0 bases at J, with 6 bases in the middle. The CDR3 has 12 residues. Germline V lookup: CDR1 SNHLY, CDR2 FYNNEI. Study results and caveats: Larger estimated richness was generally recorded for naive subsets relative to memory subsets. The four-donor shared clonotypes exceeded non-shared clonotypes in generation probability, with non-shared ones scoring lower.

Repertoires were generated with immunoSEQ multiplex PCR, while TCRdb's copy carries only in-frame clones and drops some. The sample contains roughly 1 million clones, more than 75% of which appear only once. This TCR derives from a man younger than 35 in good health. Some clones in this sample may be carry-over from other donors' samples. The chain recombines TRBV2 with TRBJ2-7; perhaps TRBD1 as D (5 bases). Source material: memory CD4+ T cells from PBMCs. Subset indicated: CD45RA-negative fraction. CDR3 DNA: TGTGCCAGCAGGGACAACTCCTACGAGCAGTACTTC. It translates to CASRDNSYEQYF.